This T cell receptor beta chain was sequenced during a study of molecular identifiers for immune sequencing clone quantification. TCRdb ran MiXCR on the PCR reads and lists one entry per CDR3 protein. This sample carries approximately 40,000 distinct CDR3 sequences, about 18% of them seen once, and the ten largest clones take less than 9%. This clonotype was seen ten or more times. Its cognate antigen is unknown. V was shortened by 7 bases and J by 4 bases, with 20 bases between the two germline ends. This CDR3 is built from 17 residues. Germline V gives CDR1 MDHEN, CDR2 SYDVKM. Overall study results and limits: Identical barcode-sharing TCR molecules could lead to underestimated sizes for highly expanded clones.

This sequence joins TRBV28 and TRBJ1-6; D unclear. The receptor was derived from a human donor in good health. Some libraries in this study had Jurkat cell RNA spiked in. Sequencing used naive CD8+ T cells from blood, with Jurkat cell RNA spiked in. Stated subset: FACS-sorted CD8+CD4-CCR7+CD45RA+ naive T cells. The CDR3 protein is CASIYRKGRKYNSPLHF. DNA for the CDR3: TGTGCCAGCATTTACCGGAAGGGCAGAAAATATAATTCACCCCTCCACTTT.